Only a few counts were recorded for the clone carrying this T cell receptor beta chain. Germline lookup yields CDR1 MNHEY and CDR2 SVGEGT. This CDR3 has 13 residues. Trimming took 1 base from V and 2 from J, leaving 6 bases between them. The data derive from a study of blood T cell repertoires in COVID-19. At the level of the study: Material from acute and convalescent COVID-19 was sourced from the United States, Italy and Spain. T cells, B-cell-depleted T cells, or PBMCs supplied cDNA or gDNA.

The authors' processing: It was from reference gene primer amplification that nucleated cell counts were estimated. The table came from immunoSEQ multiplex PCR; TCRdb's copy has only in-frame clones and leaves some out. V, J and clone size are those of that table, while D and trimming were read from the DNA. This sample yields about 27,000 clones, of which 84% are seen a single time; 42% belongs to the top ten. The material sequenced was peripheral blood. The chain combines TRBV6-2 or TRBV6-3 with TRBJ2-7; possibly TRBD1 for D (6 bases). The sequence came from a woman older than 75 with acute or convalescent COVID-19. CDR3 in DNA: TGTGCCAGCAGTTACTGGACAGCCTACGAGCAGTACTTC. This gives the protein CASSYWTAYEQYF.